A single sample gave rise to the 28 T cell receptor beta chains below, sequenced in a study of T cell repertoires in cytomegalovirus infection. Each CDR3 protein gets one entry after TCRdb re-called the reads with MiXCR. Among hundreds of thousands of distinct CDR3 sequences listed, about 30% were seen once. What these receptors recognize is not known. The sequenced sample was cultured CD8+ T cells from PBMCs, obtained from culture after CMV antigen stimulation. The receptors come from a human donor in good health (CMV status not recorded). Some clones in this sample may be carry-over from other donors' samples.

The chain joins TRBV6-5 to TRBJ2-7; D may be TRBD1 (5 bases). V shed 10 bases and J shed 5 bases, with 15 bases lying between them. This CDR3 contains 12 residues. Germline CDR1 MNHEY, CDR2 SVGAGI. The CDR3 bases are TGTGCCACCCTGACAGCTTTCGACGAGCAGTACTTC. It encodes CATLTAFDEQYF.

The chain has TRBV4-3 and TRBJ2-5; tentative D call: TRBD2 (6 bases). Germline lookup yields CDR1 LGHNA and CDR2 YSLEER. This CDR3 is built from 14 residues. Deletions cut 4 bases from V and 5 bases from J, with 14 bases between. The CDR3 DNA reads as TGCGCCAGCAGCCCCCGACTAGATGGGGAGACCCAGTACTTC. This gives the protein CASSPRLDGETQYF.

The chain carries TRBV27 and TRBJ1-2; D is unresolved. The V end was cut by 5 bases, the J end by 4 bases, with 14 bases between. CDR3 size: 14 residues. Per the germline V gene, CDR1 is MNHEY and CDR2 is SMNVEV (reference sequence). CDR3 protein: CASSPPGSLYGYTF. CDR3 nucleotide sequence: TGTGCCAGCAGTCCTCCCGGGTCCCTCTATGGCTACACCTTC.

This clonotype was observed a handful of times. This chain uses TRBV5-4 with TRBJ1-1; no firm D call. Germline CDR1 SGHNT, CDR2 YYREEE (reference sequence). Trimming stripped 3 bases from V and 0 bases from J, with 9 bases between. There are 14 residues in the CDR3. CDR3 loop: CASSSKFMNTEAFF. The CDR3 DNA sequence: TGTGCCAGCAGCTCCAAATTCATGAACACTGAAGCTTTCTTT.

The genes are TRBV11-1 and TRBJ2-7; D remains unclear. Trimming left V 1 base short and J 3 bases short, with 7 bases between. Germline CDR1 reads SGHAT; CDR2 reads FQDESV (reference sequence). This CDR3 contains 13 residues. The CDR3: CASSLDSNYEQYV. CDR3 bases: TGTGCCAGCAGCTTAGACAGCAACTACGAGCAGTACGTC.

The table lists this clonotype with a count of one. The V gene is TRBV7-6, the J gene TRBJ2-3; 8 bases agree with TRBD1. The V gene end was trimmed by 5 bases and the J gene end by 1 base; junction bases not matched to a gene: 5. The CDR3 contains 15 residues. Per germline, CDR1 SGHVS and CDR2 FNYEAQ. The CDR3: CASSPHRGGTDTQYF. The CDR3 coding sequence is TGTGCCAGCAGCCCCCACAGGGGGGGCACAGATACGCAGTATTTT.

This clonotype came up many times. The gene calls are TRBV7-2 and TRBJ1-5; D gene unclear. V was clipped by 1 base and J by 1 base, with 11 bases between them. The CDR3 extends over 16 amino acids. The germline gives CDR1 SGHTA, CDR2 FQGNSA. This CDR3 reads CASSLVNSQSNQPQHF. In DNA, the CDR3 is TGTGCCAGCAGCTTAGTGAACAGTCAGAGCAATCAGCCCCAGCATTTT.

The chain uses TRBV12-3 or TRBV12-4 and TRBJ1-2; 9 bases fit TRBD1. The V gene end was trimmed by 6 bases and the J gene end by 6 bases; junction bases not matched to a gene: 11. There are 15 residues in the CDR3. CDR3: CASSNNRGRINGYTF. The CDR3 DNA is TGTGCCAGCAGCAATAACAGGGGGCGCATAAATGGCTACACCTTC.

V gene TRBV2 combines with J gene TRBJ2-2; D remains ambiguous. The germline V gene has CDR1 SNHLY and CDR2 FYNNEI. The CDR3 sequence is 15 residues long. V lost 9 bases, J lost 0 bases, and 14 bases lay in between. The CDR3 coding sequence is TGTGCCAGTGACGCCAGGCGAACGAACACCGGGGAGCTGTTTTTT. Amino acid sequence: CASDARRTNTGELFF.

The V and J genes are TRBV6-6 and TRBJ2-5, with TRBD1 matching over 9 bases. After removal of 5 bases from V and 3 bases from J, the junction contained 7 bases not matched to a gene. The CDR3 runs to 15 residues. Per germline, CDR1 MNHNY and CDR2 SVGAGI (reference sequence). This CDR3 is CASSRWTGDEETQYF. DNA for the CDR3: TGTGCCAGCAGTAGATGGACAGGGGACGAAGAGACCCAGTACTTC.

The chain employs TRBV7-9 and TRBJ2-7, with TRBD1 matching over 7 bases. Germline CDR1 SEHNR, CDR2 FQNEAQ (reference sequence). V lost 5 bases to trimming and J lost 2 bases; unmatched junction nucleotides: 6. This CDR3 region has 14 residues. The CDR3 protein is CASSNGTDPYEQYV. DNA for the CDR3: TGTGCCAGCAGCAACGGGACAGATCCCTACGAGCAGTACGTC.

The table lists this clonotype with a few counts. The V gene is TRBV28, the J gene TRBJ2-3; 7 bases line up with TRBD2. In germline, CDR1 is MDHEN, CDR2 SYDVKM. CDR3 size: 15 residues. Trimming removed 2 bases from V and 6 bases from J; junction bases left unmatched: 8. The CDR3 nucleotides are TGTGCCAGCAGTTTAGGATCGGGGGGTAGCGATACGCAGTATTTT. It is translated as CASSLGSGGSDTQYF.

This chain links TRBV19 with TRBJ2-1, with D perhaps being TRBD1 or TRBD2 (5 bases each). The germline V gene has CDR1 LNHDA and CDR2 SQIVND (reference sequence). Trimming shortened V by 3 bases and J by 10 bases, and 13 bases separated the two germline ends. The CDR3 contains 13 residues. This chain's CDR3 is CASSIGAGVEQFF. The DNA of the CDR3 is TGTGCCAGTAGTATCGGGGCCGGCGTAGAGCAGTTCTTC.

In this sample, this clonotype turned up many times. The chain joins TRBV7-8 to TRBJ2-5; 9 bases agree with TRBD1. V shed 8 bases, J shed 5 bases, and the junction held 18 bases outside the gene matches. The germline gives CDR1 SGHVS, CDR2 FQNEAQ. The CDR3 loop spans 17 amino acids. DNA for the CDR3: TGTGCCAGCGGGGAAGGAATCGGACAGGGGAACGGTGAGACCCAGTACTTC. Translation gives CASGEGIGQGNGETQYF. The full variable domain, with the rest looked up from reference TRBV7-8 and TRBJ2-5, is GAGVSQSPRYKVAKRGQDVALRCDPISGHVSLFWYQQALGQGPEFLTYFQNEAQLDKSGLPSDRFFAERPEGSVSTLKIQRTQQEDSAVYLCASGEGIGQGNGETQYFGPGTRLLVL.

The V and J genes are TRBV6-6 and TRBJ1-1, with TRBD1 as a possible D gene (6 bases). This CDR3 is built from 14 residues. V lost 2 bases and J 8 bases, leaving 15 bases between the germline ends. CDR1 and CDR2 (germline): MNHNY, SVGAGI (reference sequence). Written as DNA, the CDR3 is TGTGCCAGCAGTTACGGGGGGCCCGCCCCGGAAGCTTTCTTT. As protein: CASSYGGPAPEAFF.

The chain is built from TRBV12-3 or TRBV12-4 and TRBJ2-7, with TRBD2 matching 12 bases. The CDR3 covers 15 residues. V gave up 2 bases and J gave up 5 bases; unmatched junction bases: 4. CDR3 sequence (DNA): TGTGCCAGCAGTTTACTAGCGGGGGGGCATAACGAGCAGTACTTC. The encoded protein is CASSLLAGGHNEQYF.

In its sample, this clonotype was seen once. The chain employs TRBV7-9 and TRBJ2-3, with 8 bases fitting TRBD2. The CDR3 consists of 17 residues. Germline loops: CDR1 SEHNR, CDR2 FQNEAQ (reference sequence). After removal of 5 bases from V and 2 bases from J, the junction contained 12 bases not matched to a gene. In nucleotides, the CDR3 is TGTGCCAGCAGCACTCCGAATAGCGGGGATACCACAGATACGCAGTATTTT. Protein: CASSTPNSGDTTDTQYF.

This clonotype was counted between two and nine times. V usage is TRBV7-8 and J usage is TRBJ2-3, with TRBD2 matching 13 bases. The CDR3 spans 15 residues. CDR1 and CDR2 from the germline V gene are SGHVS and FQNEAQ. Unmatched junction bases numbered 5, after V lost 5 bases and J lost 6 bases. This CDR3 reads CASSTTSGGVDTQYF. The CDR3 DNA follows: TGTGCCAGCAGCACAACTAGCGGGGGGGTTGATACGCAGTATTTT.

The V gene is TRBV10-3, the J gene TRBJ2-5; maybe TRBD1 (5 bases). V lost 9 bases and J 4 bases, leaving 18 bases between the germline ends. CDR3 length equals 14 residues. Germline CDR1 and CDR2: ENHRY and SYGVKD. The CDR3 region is CAIHLSGIRETQYF. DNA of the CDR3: TGTGCCATTCACCTATCAGGGATACGAGAGACCCAGTACTTC.

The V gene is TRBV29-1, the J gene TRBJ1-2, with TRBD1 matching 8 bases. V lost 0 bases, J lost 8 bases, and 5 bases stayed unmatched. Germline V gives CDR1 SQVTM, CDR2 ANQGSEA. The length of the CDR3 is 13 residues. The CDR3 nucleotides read TGCAGCGTTGAAGATCCGGACAGGGACGGCTACACCTTC. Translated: CSVEDPDRDGYTF.

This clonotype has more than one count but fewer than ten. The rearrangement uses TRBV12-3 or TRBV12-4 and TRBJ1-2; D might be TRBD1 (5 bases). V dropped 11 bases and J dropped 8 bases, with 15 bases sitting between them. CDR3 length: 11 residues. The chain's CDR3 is CAQRAGLGYTF. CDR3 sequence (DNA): TGTGCCCAGAGGGCAGGGCTCGGCTACACCTTC.

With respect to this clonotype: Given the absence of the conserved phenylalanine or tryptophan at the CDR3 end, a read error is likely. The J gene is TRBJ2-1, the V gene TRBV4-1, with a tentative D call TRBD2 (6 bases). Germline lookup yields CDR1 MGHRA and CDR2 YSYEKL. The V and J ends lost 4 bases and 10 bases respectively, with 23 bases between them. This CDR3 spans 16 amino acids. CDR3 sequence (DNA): TGCGCCAGCAGCCCACGGGTACTCGGGAACCGGGGGGAGCAGTTCTAC. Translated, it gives CASSPRVLGNRGEQFY.

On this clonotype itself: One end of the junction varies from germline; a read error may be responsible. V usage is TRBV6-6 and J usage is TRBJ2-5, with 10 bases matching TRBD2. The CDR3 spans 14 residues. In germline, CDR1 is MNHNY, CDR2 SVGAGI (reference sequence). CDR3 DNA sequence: TGTGCCAGCAGTACTTCTAGCGGGGGAGAGACCCTGTACTTC. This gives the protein CASSTSSGGETLYF.

This chain's CDR3 is CAITTGTSGDYEQYF. Here the CDR3 DNA reads TGTGCCATCACTACCGGGACTAGCGGTGACTACGAGCAGTACTTC. J is TRBJ2-7 and V is TRBV10-3; 11 positions match TRBD2. This CDR3 spans 15 amino acids. Germline V lookup: CDR1 ENHRY, CDR2 SYGVKD. Losses at the gene ends were 7 bases for V and 3 bases for J; bases not matched to a gene: 8.

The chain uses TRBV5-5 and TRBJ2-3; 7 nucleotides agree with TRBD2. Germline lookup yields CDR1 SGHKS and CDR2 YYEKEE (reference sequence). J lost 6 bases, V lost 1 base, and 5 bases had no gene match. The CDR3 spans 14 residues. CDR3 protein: CASSLKRGRDTQYF. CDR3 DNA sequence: TGTGCCAGCAGCTTGAAGCGGGGTCGCGATACGCAGTATTTT.

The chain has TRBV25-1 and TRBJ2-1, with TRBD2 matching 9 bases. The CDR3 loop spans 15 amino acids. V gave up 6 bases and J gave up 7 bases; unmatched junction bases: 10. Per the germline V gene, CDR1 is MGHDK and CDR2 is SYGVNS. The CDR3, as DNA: TGTGCCAGCAGCCCATGGACTAGCGCCGGAAATGAGCAGTTCTTC. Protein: CASSPWTSAGNEQFF.

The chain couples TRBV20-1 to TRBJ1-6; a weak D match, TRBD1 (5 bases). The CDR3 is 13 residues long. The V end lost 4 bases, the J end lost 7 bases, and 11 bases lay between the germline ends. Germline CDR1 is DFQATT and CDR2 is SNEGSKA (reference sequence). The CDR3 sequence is CSAMTAGNSPLHF. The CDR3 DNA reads TGCAGTGCTATGACAGCCGGAAATTCACCCCTCCACTTT.

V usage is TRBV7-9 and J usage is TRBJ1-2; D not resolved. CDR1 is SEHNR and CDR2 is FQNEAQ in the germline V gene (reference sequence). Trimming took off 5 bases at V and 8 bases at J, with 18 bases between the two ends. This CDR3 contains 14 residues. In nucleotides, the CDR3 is TGTGCCAGCAGCGAAGAACTTCTCAAGAGGGGCTACACCTTC. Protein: CASSEELLKRGYTF.